The sequence of this TCR beta chain was determined in a study of blood T cells in healthy people across ages. Study-wide results and caveats: Naive T cell percentage by flow cytometry tracked strongly with beta diversity. Because sorting was not performed, PBMCs prevented conclusive naive versus antigen-experienced comparison. Higher diversity, along with more naive CD4+ cells, distinguished long-lived donors from aged donors.

Alongside a J-beta primer mix, a sample-barcoded 5' primer served in a second PCR lasting roughly 7 to 12 cycles. A tag from a template-switch adaptor with 12 random nucleotides marked each cDNA molecule. TCRdb re-analysed the 5' RACE reads in MiXCR, keeping a single row per CDR3 protein. The repertoire holds 700,000 to 900,000 distinct CDR3 sequences, about 53% seen once, with approximately 40% in the top ten. The CDR3 contains 15 residues. The ends lost 3 bases at V and 4 bases at J; junction bases unmatched: 6. Germline CDR1 and CDR2: MGHDK and SYGVNS. Turning to this clonotype: Its matching antigen is unknown.

The sequence came from a man older than 75 in good health. The sequencing input was blood. The chain couples TRBV25-1 to TRBJ2-1, with 7 nucleotides matching TRBD2. CDR3 sequence reads: CASSEPAGTYNEQFF. For the CDR3, the DNA is TGTGCCAGCAGTGAGCCAGCGGGGACGTACAATGAGCAGTTCTTC. The entire variable domain, with the rest obtained from reference TRBV25-1 and TRBJ2-1, is as follows: EADIYQTPRYLVIGTGKKITLECSQTMGHDKMYWYQQDPGMELHLIHYSYGVNSTEKGDLSSESTVSRIRTEHFPLTLESARPSHTSQYLCASSEPAGTYNEQFFGPGTRLTVL.